Shown below are 13 T cell receptor beta chains from a single sample sequenced in a study of graft-versus-host responses after intestinal transplantation. Their antigens are not known. Sequencing was performed with immunoSEQ multiplex PCR; in TCRdb, only in-frame clones are kept and a portion is missing. The sample carries around 90,000 clones, 85% to 95% recorded once. This sample comprised unstimulated CD8+ T cells sorted from spleen or lymph node cells, obtained before transplant. These receptor sequences come from a human donor who was the organ donor for an intestinal transplant.

The V gene is TRBV28, the J gene TRBJ2-7; D unresolved. The CDR3 runs to 16 residues. From germline, CDR1 is MDHEN and CDR2 SYDVKM. V gave up 6 bases and J gave up 6 bases, with 24 bases separating them. This CDR3 is CASRIIAGAGFSEQYF. The DNA of the CDR3 is TGTGCCAGCAGGATCATCGCCGGAGCTGGGTTCTCCGAGCAGTACTTC. The full variable domain, its missing parts supplied by reference TRBV28 and TRBJ2-7, is DVKVTQSSRYLVKRTGEKVFLECVQDMDHENMFWYRQDPGLGLRLIYFSYDVKMKEKGDIPEGYSVSREKKERFSLILESASTNQTSMYLCASRIIAGAGFSEQYFGPGTRLTVT.

This clone has only a few counts. The chain has TRBV4-2 and TRBJ2-7; a weak D match, TRBD1 (6 bases). Trimming stripped 4 bases from V and 1 base from J, with 8 bases between. This CDR3 spans 13 amino acids. CDR1 is LGHNA, CDR2 YNFKEQ, per germline. CDR3: CASSPTGSYEQYF. The CDR3 nucleotides read TGTGCCAGCAGCCCGACAGGTTCCTACGAGCAGTACTTC.

The J gene is TRBJ2-1, the V gene TRBV27, with a possible D match to TRBD2 (6 bases). V was shortened by 5 bases and J by 10 bases, with 12 bases between the two germline ends. This CDR3 is 12 amino acids long. Germline assignment: CDR1 MNHEY and CDR2 SMNVEV (reference sequence). CDR3 residues: CASSPGGREQFF. The CDR3 DNA reads as TGTGCCAGCAGTCCCGGTGGGAGGGAGCAGTTCTTC.

The chain employs TRBV9 and TRBJ2-1; 8 nucleotides agree with TRBD2. The V segment lost 1 base and the J segment 0 bases; nucleotides outside the gene matches: 0. CDR1 and CDR2 from the germline V gene are SGDLS and YYNGEE. CDR3 length equals 15 residues. The CDR3 here is CASSVSGSSYNEQFF. The DNA for the CDR3 is TGTGCCAGCAGCGTAAGCGGGAGCTCCTACAATGAGCAGTTCTTC.

This chain uses TRBV25-1 with TRBJ1-3; 7 bases are a match to TRBD1. The CDR3 contains 15 residues. Trimming cost V 8 bases and J 4 bases; bases outside gene matches: 11. The germline V gene encodes CDR1 MGHDK and CDR2 SYGVNS. The CDR3 spells CASVPNRDRGNTIYF. The CDR3 DNA is TGTGCCAGCGTTCCAAACCGGGACAGAGGAAACACCATATATTTT. The full variable domain, in which reference TRBV25-1 and TRBJ1-3 provide the parts outside the CDR3, is EADIYQTPRYLVIGTGKKITLECSQTMGHDKMYWYQQDPGMELHLIHYSYGVNSTEKGDLSSESTVSRIRTEHFPLTLESARPSHTSQYLCASVPNRDRGNTIYFGEGSWLTVV.

A word on this clone: This specimen includes other DNA sequences encoding the same CDR3. This chain joins TRBV11-2 and TRBJ2-7; the D gene is possibly TRBD2 (7 bases). Germline CDR1 SGHAT, CDR2 FQNNGV. V lost 6 bases, J lost 0 bases, and 18 bases lay in between. CDR3 size: 16 residues. The CDR3 is CASSQPWGGSSYEQYF. As DNA, the CDR3 is TGTGCCAGCAGTCAACCCTGGGGGGGCAGCTCCTACGAGCAGTACTTC.

CDR3 residues: CAWTSRNTEAFF. CDR3 bases: TGTGCCTGGACGAGTCGTAACACTGAAGCTTTCTTT. The rearrangement uses TRBV30 and TRBJ1-1; unclear D gene. Germline CDR1 and CDR2: GTSNPN and SVGIG (reference sequence). The length of the CDR3 is 12 residues. With 4 bases removed from V and 2 bases from J, the gap between germline ends came to 8 bases.

The table lists this clone with a few counts. The chain carries TRBV10-2 and TRBJ2-3; 11 nucleotides align to TRBD2. CDR1 and CDR2 (germline): WSHSY, SAAADI. The V gene end was trimmed by 7 bases and the J gene end by 2 bases; junction bases not matched to a gene: 5. CDR3 length: 15 amino acids. CDR3 coding DNA: TGCGCCAGCATAGAACTAGCGGGGGCCACAGATACGCAGTATTTT. Its translation is CASIELAGATDTQYF.

The J gene is TRBJ1-1, the V gene TRBV6-1, with 7 bases that match TRBD1. This CDR3 has 17 amino acids. Germline loops: CDR1 MNHNS, CDR2 SASEGT. V dropped 2 bases and J dropped 4; count of bases not matched to a gene: 13. The CDR3 region has the DNA TGTGCCAGCAGTGAATGGGACAGCTCCCTTTTGGGCACTGAAGCTTTCTTT. This encodes CASSEWDSSLLGTEAFF.

V usage is TRBV27 and J usage is TRBJ2-3; TRBD2 matches 8 bases. This CDR3 contains 13 residues. Per the germline V gene, CDR1 is MNHEY and CDR2 is SMNVEV (reference sequence). Trimming cost V 7 bases and J 5 bases; bases outside gene matches: 5. CDR3 nucleotides: TGTGCCAGCACGAGCGGGAGAGGAGATACGCAGTATTTT. Its translation: CASTSGRGDTQYF.

The V and J genes are TRBV19 and TRBJ1-6; D is perhaps TRBD1 (5 bases). The CDR3 is 15 residues long. Germline CDR1 LNHDA, CDR2 SQIVND (reference sequence). V was shortened by 5 bases and J by 3 bases, with 11 bases between the two germline ends. The CDR3 DNA reads as TGTGCCAGTAGTTTATCGGGACTCTATAATTCACCCCTCCACTTT. This gives the protein CASSLSGLYNSPLHF.

CDR3 DNA: TGTGCCAGCGGTATCTGGGGGACAGACAATGAGCAGTTCTTC. It specifies CASGIWGTDNEQFF. The rearrangement uses TRBV27 and TRBJ2-1; 7 nucleotides match TRBD1. The V and J ends lost 8 bases and 5 bases, in that order; junction bases with no gene match: 9. The CDR3 has 14 amino acids. Germline CDR1 is MNHEY and CDR2 is SMNVEV (reference sequence).

This clone came up once. The V gene is TRBV18, the J gene TRBJ2-2, with D maybe TRBD1 (6 bases). V was clipped by 4 bases and J by 8 bases, with 17 bases between them. Germline V gene sequence: CDR1 KGHSH, CDR2 LQKENI. This CDR3 contains 15 residues. CDR3 region: CASSRGQLKLGELFF. The CDR3, as DNA: TGTGCCAGCTCACGTGGACAGTTGAAATTAGGGGAGCTGTTTTTT.